This is a list of T cell receptor beta chains from one sample in a study of cytotoxic CD8 clonotypes in ibrutinib-treated CLL. TCRdb keeps only in-frame clones here, not all; method: immunoSEQ multiplex PCR. The sample yields around 15,000 clones, roughly 69% seen once. Material: PBMCs, obtained before ibrutinib treatment. Receptor source: a human donor with chronic lymphocytic leukemia. The CDR3 runs from the conserved cysteine through the conserved F or W. A D gene is named only where the DNA matches it firmly. The size entry is marked missing in some rows and otherwise reads once, few, many or a size class.

TRBV28	NA	NA	TRBJ2-5	CASSEGSETQYF	TGTGCCAGCAGTGAGGGGAGCGAGACCCAGTACTTC
TRBV10-2	TRBD2	NA	TRBJ2-1	CAIQTSVRYNEQFF	TGCGCCATTCAGACTAGCGTGAGATACAATGAGCAGTTCTTC
TRBV7-2	TRBD1	NA	TRBJ1-4	CASSFGQGRNEKLFF	TGTGCCAGCAGCTTTGGACAGGGTAGAAATGAAAAACTGTTTTTT
TRBV6-5	NA	NA	TRBJ2-6	CASKAGSSGANVLTF	TGTGCCAGCAAGGCAGGGTCCTCTGGGGCCAACGTCCTGACTTTC
TRBV10-3	TRBD1	NA	TRBJ1-1	CASSELGRGQVEAFF	TGTGCCAGCAGTGAATTGGGCAGGGGGCAGGTTGAAGCTTTCTTT
TRBV2	TRBD1	NA	TRBJ1-2	CASSQTGLYGYTF	TGTGCCAGCAGTCAGACAGGGCTCTATGGCTACACCTTC
TRBV7-9	TRBD1	NA	TRBJ1-1	CASSMYRDRGPEAFF	TGTGCCAGCAGCATGTATCGAGACAGGGGGCCTGAAGCTTTCTTT
TRBV2	TRBD1	NA	TRBJ2-7	CASRSGTEYEQYF	TGTGCCAGCAGGTCCGGGACAGAGTACGAGCAGTACTTC
TRBV7-2	NA	once	TRBJ2-5	CASSLGDIRVETQYF	TGTGCCAGCAGCTTAGGCGACATTCGTGTAGAGACCCAGTACTTC
TRBV7-6	TRBD2	NA	TRBJ2-7	CASSPLARDYSEQYF	TGTGCCAGCAGCCCCCTCGCCAGGGACTATTCCGAGCAGTACTTC
TRBV28	NA	NA	TRBJ2-3	CASSLPGNTQYF	TGTGCCAGCAGTTTACCTGGCAATACGCAGTATTTT
TRBV11-1	NA	NA	TRBJ2-1	CASSQSRGGMSSYNEQFF	TGTGCCAGCAGCCAAAGCCGTGGCGGGATGAGCTCCTACAATGAGCAGTTCTTC
TRBV11-2	TRBD1	NA	TRBJ2-2	CASSWDRGNTGELFF	TGTGCCAGCAGTTGGGACAGGGGGAACACCGGGGAGCTGTTTTTT
TRBV5-4	TRBD1	NA	TRBJ2-7	CASSLVGQGIHEQYF	TGTGCCAGCAGCTTGGTGGGACAGGGAATCCACGAGCAGTACTTC
TRBV5-4	NA	NA	TRBJ2-1	CASSLSLASEQFF	TGTGCCAGCAGCTTGAGTCTAGCGAGTGAGCAGTTCTTC
TRBV9	NA	NA	TRBJ2-3	CASCWAPQDTQYF	TGTGCCAGCTGCTGGGCCCCGCAGGATACGCAGTATTTT
TRBV27	TRBD1	NA	TRBJ2-1	CASSSGTVVSEQFF	TGTGCCAGCAGTTCAGGGACAGTCGTGAGTGAGCAGTTCTTC
TRBV28	NA	NA	TRBJ2-7	CASSLVISYEQYF	TGTGCCAGCAGTTTAGTGATCTCCTACGAGCAGTACTTC
TRBV5-1	TRBD1	NA	TRBJ1-2	CASSLGDRATYYGYTF	TGCGCCAGCAGCTTGGGAGACAGGGCCACTTACTATGGCTACACTTTC
TRBV15	NA	NA	TRBJ2-1	CATSSRRQHSYNEQFF	TGTGCCACCAGCAGTCGGAGACAACATTCTTACAATGAGCAGTTCTTC
TRBV7-2	NA	NA	TRBJ1-2	CASSTIAAHYGYTF	TGTGCCAGCAGCACGATTGCCGCCCACTATGGCTACACCTTC
TRBV11-1	TRBD2	NA	TRBJ2-7	CASSLDLTSGSYEQYF	TGTGCCAGCAGCTTAGATCTAACTAGCGGATCCTACGAGCAGTACTTC
TRBV19	TRBD1	NA	TRBJ2-3	CASSRGPGTDTQYF	TGTGCCAGTAGCAGGGGGCCTGGCACAGATACGCAGTATTTT
TRBV18	NA	once	TRBJ2-5	CASSFRDYQYF	TGTGCCAGCTCGTTCCGGGATTACCAGTACTTC